This T cell receptor (beta chain) was identified in a study of PD-1 blockade in classical Hodgkin lymphoma. Study-level points and caveats: Complete responders matched newly diagnosed patients in baseline diversity. Newly diagnosed patients were reported to exhibit reduced baseline TCR diversity relative to healthy donors.

Repertoires were generated with immunoSEQ multiplex PCR, while TCRdb's copy carries only in-frame clones and drops some. The sample has around 30,000 clones, approximately 74% seen once. V was shortened by 0 bases and J by 5 bases, with 8 bases between the two germline ends. There are 15 residues in the CDR3. CDR1 MNHNY and CDR2 SVGAGI come from the germline V gene (reference sequence). Comments on this clone: Antigen specificity is unknown.

With no exception, relapse followed autologous stem cell transplantation in all patients, and brentuximab vedotin exposure varied. Material: peripheral blood mononuclear cells (PBMCs), obtained before the second cycle of nivolumab. The source of this sequence is a human donor with classical Hodgkin lymphoma. This rearrangement joins TRBV6-6 to TRBJ1-6; D gene uncertain. The CDR3 loop reads CASSYSNQDNSPLHF. Written as DNA, the CDR3 is TGTGCCAGCAGTTACTCGAACCAGGATAATTCACCCCTCCACTTT.